This T cell receptor beta chain was captured in a study of cytomegalovirus exposure and HLA in healthy donors. The PCR used 60 Vbeta and 13 Jbeta primers. Measured with immunoSEQ multiplex PCR; TCRdb has only the in-frame clones, and not every one. Of 200,000 to 250,000 clones in the sample, approximately 79% were seen once. On this clone itself: Antigen: not known.

Regarding the study as a whole: Productive rates of about 87% or about 30% were seen for most TCR beta V segments in an earlier analysis.

Sequences were obtained from PBMCs. The clonotype originates from a man aged 50 to 60 in good health and CMV-seronegative.

CDR3 loop: CASSPQTGNGETQYF. CDR3 sequence (DNA): TGTGCCAGCTCACCACAAACAGGGAATGGGGAGACCCAGTACTTC. The V gene is TRBV18, the J gene TRBJ2-5, with D maybe TRBD1 (6 bases). The V end was cut by 1 base, the J end by 5 bases, with 14 bases between. There are 15 residues in the CDR3. The V gene's germline CDR1 is KGHSH and CDR2 LQKENI.